The present entry profiles one TCR beta chain with its context. This CDR3 has 12 residues. Trimming left V 3 bases short and J 2 bases short, with 5 bases between. Germline lookup yields CDR1 SGHTA and CDR2 FQGNSA. These data are taken from a study of blood T cell repertoires in COVID-19. The table came from immunoSEQ multiplex PCR; TCRdb's copy has only in-frame clones and leaves some out. The table includes approximately 110,000 clones, about 74% detected once. The clonotype was recovered from a man older than 75 with COVID-19, enrolled during active disease. This chain uses TRBV7-2 with TRBJ2-7; no clear D gene. The sequenced material came from peripheral blood. The CDR3 sequence: CASSLKPYEQYF. Here the CDR3 DNA reads TGTGCCAGCAGCTTGAAGCCCTACGAGCAGTACTTC.